A few counts support the clone carrying this TCR beta chain. Its antigen is as yet unknown. This specimen belongs to a study of T-cell reconstitution after alpha-beta-depleted transplantation in children. The authors prepared the TCRbeta library with unique molecular identifiers. Each CDR3 protein gets one entry after TCRdb re-called the PCR reads with MiXCR. Of about 980,000 distinct CDR3 sequences listed, roughly 31% are singletons. Notes on the study in general: From newly produced T cells came most of the T-cell counts and diversity one year after transplant. It was reported that alpha-beta T cells came from several hundred expanded graft clones (about two months after transplant). High day-60 TCRbeta diversity in some patients came from surviving recipient T cells and thymic progenitors.

Per germline, CDR1 SGHTA and CDR2 FQGNSA. The CDR3 length is 12 residues. Between the trimmed V and J ends, which lost 6 bases and 2 bases, there was a span of 6 bases. The TCR comes from a boy under three years old who had a stem cell transplant for SCID, so the T cells may come from the graft donor. The V call is TRBV7-2, the J call TRBJ2-3, with D hard to call. This material consisted of PBMCs, mostly from graft donor cells, taken 360 days after TCRalphabeta/CD19-depleted stem cell transplant. CDR3 DNA: TGTGCCAGCAGATCTTACACAGATACGCAGTATTTT. This encodes CASRSYTDTQYF.